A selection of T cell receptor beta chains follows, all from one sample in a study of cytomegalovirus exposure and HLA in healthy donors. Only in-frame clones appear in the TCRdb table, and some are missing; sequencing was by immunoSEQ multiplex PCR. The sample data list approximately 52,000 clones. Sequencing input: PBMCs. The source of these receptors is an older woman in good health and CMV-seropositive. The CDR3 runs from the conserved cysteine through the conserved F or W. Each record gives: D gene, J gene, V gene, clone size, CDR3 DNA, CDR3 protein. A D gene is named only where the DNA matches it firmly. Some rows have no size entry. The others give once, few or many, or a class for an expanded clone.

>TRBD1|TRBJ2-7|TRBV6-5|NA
TGTGCCAGCAGAAACAGGGGAAGCTACGAGCAGTACTTC
CASRNRGSYEQYF
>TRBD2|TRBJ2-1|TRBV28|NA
TGTGCCAGCACGGGGGGTGGGCGGGATGAGCAGTTCTTC
CASTGGGRDEQFF
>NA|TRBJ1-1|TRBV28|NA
TGTGCCAGCACCAAGATACTGATGAACACTGAAGCTTTCTTT
CASTKILMNTEAFF
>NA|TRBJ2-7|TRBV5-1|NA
TGCGCCAGCAGCCAGGCGGGACTCAACTACGAGCAGTACTTC
CASSQAGLNYEQYF
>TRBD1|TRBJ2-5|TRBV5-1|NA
TGCGCCAGCATCGCAACAGAATGGACAGGGCGAGAGGAGACCCAGTACTTC
CASIATEWTGREETQYF
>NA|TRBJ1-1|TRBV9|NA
TGTGCCAGCAGCGTAGCTACAGGGTTCACTGAAGCTTTCTTT
CASSVATGFTEAFF
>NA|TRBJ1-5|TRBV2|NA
TGTGCCAGCAGTGAAGCGCATGTCGGCAGGAATAGCAATCAGCCCCAGCATTTT
CASSEAHVGRNSNQPQHF
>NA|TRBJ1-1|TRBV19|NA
TGTGCCAGTAGTATCGGGGGGGCCACTGAAGCTTTCTTT
CASSIGGATEAFF
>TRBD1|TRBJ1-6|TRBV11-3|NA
TGTGCCAGCCGCTTGGGAGACAGGGATAATTCACCCCTACACTTT
CASRLGDRDNSPLHF
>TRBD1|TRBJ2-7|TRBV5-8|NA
TGTGCCAGCAGCTTGGGGACAGGGGTAACCTACGAGCAGTACTTC
CASSLGTGVTYEQYF
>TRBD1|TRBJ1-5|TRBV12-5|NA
TGTGCTAGTGGTTCCTCAGGGGGAAATCAGCCCCAGCATTTT
CASGSSGGNQPQHF
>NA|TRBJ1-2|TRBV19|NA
TGTGCCAGTAGTTCCTTCGGGCAGGGGAGCTATGGCTACACCTTC
CASSSFGQGSYGYTF
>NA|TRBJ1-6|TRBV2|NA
TGTGCCAGCCGCGGGGAAGGTCGCTCACCCCTCCACTTT
CASRGEGRSPLHF
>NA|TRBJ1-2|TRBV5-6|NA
TGTGCCAGCAGCTCTCGGGACTCTAAGTATGGCTACACCTTC
CASSSRDSKYGYTF
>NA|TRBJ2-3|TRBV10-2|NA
TGCGCCAGCATAGGGGGTCCAGTCGGCACAGATACGCAGTATTTT
CASIGGPVGTDTQYF
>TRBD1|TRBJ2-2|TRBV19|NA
TGTGCCAGTAGAGGGACAGGAGAAATAGCGAACACCGGGGAGCTGTTTTTT
CASRGTGEIANTGELFF
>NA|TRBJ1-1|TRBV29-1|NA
TGCAGTGCGTTGGTGAACACTGAAGCTTTCTTT
CSALVNTEAFF
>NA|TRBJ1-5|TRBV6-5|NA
TGTGCCAGCAGTACGGGGGGCAATCAGCCCCAGCATTTT
CASSTGGNQPQHF
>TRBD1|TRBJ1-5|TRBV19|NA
TGTGCCAGTACCGTCGACAGGGCGGGCAATCAGCCCCAGCATTTT
CASTVDRAGNQPQHF
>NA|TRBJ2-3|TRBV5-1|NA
TGCGCCAGCAGCTTGGAGCAGGGGGGCGCGTATTTT
CASSLEQGGAYF
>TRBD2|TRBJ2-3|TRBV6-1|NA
TGTGCCAGCAGGGGACTATACCAAACAGATACGCAGTATTTT
CASRGLYQTDTQYF
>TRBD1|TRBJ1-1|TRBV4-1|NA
TGCGCCAGCAGCCAGGCTTGGGGACAGGAGAACACTGAAGCTTTCTTT
CASSQAWGQENTEAFF
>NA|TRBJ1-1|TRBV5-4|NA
TGTGCCAGCAGCCTTTGGGGAGTGAACACTGAAGCTTTCTTT
CASSLWGVNTEAFF
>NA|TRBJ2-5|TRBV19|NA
TGTGCCAGTAGTATAGGTAGCGGAGCAGAGACCCAGTACTTC
CASSIGSGAETQYF
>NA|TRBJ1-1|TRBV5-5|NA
TGTGCCAGCAGCGGACAGCTCAACACTGAAGCTTTCTTT
CASSGQLNTEAFF
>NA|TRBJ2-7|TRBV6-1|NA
TGTGCCAGCTCTAGGGGGGGGGCGGGTGAGGGATACTTC
CASSRGGAGEGYF
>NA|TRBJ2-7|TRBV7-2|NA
TGTGCCAGCAGCTTCGGACTTGCCTACGAGCAGTACTTC
CASSFGLAYEQYF
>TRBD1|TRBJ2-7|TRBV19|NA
TGTGCCAGTAGTATCTGGGACAGGCCCTACGAGCAGTACTTC
CASSIWDRPYEQYF
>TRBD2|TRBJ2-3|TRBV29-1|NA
TGCAGCGTTGATTCTCTAGCGGGTGAAGGAGATACGCAGTATTTT
CSVDSLAGEGDTQYF
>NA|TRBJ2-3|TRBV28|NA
TGTGCCAGCAGTATACAAATCACAGATACGCAGTATTTT
CASSIQITDTQYF
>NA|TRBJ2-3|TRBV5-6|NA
TGTGCCAGCAGACCAGGGCGGGACGTAATCACAGATACGCAGTATTTT
CASRPGRDVITDTQYF
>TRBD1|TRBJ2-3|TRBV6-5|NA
TGTGCCAGCAGTCCCTTCAGCAGGGGACAGAATACGCAGTATTTT
CASSPFSRGQNTQYF
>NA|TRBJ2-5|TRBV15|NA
TGTGCCACCAGCAGTGAACTGCCACCTTACCAAGAGACCCAGTACTTC
CATSSELPPYQETQYF
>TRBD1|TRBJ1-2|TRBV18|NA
TGTGCCAGCTCACCCGGACAGGCTTATGGCTACACCTTC
CASSPGQAYGYTF
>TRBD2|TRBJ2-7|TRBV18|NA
TGTGCCAGCTCACCGACTAGCGGAAACGCCTACGAGCAGTACTTC
CASSPTSGNAYEQYF
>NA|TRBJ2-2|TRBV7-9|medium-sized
TGTGCCAGCAGCTACCGGGACAAGAACACCGGGGAGCTGTTTTTT
CASSYRDKNTGELFF
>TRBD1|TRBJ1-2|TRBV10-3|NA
TGTGCCATCAGTGGAGGACAGGGCTTTGGCTACACCTTC
CAISGGQGFGYTF
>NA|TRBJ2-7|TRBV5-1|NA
TGCGCCAGCAGCTTGGCTCCGGTCGCCTACGAGCAGTACTTC
CASSLAPVAYEQYF
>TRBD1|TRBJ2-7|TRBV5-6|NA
TGTGCCAGCAGCGACGGGACAGGGATCCACGAGCAGTACTTC
CASSDGTGIHEQYF
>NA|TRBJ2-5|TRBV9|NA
TGTGCCAGCAGCGTCTACCACCAAGAGACCCAGTACTTC
CASSVYHQETQYF
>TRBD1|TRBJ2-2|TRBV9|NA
TGTGCCAGCAGCGGGACAGGGATCGCCGGGGAGCTGTTTTTT
CASSGTGIAGELFF
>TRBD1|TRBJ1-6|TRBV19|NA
TGTGCCAGTAGTATAGCGGACAGGGAGAATTCACCCCTCCACTTT
CASSIADRENSPLHF
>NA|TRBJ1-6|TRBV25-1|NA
TGTGCCAGCAGTGAAGCCGGGGGGGGTAGAAATTCACCCCTCCACTTT
CASSEAGGGRNSPLHF
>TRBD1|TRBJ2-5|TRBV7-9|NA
TGTGCCAGCACCTCAGGGGGACAGGGGGGAAAGACCCAGTACTTC
CASTSGGQGGKTQYF
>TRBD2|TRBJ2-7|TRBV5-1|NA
TGCGCCAGCAGCTTGGCGGGGGGAGAATACGAGCAGTACTTC
CASSLAGGEYEQYF
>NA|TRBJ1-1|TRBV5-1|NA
TGCGCCAGCAGCTTGGTGTCAGGGTCGTGGAACACTGAAGATTTCTTT
CASSLVSGSWNTEDFF
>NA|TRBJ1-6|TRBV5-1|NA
TGCGCCAGCAGCTTGGTGGGAGACCCCAATTCACCCCTCCACTTT
CASSLVGDPNSPLHF
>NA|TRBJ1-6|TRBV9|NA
TGTGCCAGCAGCGTAGATGGACAGTACGGATCACCCCTCCACTTT
CASSVDGQYGSPLHF
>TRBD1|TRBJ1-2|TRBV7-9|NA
TGTGCCAGCAGCGTGGGACAGCTCTATGGCTACACCTTC
CASSVGQLYGYTF
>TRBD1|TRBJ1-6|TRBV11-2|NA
TGTGCCAGCAGCTTGGGGACAGGGGCTTCACCCCTCCACTTT
CASSLGTGASPLHF
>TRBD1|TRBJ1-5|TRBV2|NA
TGTGCCAGCAGCCGACAGGGACCCCAGCCCCAGCATTTT
CASSRQGPQPQHF
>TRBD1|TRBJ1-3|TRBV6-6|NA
TGTGCCAGCAGTACCCGCCAGGGGGACCCTGGAAACACCATATATTTT
CASSTRQGDPGNTIYF
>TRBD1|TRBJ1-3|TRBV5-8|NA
TGTGCCAGCAGCACGGGGGACAGGGGAGCTGGAAACACCATATATTTT
CASSTGDRGAGNTIYF
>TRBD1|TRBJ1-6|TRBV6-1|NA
TGTGCCAGCAGCGAAGGACAGGGGAATTCACCCCTCCACTTT
CASSEGQGNSPLHF
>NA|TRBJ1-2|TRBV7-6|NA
TGTGCCAGCAGCTTTCGGGAAGCCCGCGGCTACACCTTC
CASSFREARGYTF
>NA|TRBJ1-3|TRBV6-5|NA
TGTGCCAGCAGGACCCCAGGGAACACCATATATTTT
CASRTPGNTIYF
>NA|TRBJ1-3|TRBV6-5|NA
TGTGCCAGCAGTTCCTCCCCAGGCGCTGGAAACACCATATATTTT
CASSSSPGAGNTIYF
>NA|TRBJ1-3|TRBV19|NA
TGTGCCAGTAGTATTCTAAGGAGATCGGCTGGAAACACCATATATTTT
CASSILRRSAGNTIYF
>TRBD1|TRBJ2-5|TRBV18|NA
TGTGCCAGCTCACTAGGACAGGGAAACCAGTACTTC
CASSLGQGNQYF